The 4 T cell receptor beta chains in this list originate from one sample, sequenced in a study of regulatory T cells in long-lasting Graves disease. Stated time point: newly diagnosed GD, antithyroid drugs for less than 3 months. RNA isolated from PBMCs was used to make the TCR library. The authors built TCR beta libraries using iRepertoire HTBI primers and Arm-PCR of CDR3 regions. TCRdb re-analysed the multiplex PCR reads in MiXCR, keeping a single row per CDR3 protein. This table holds hundreds of thousands of distinct CDR3 sequences, 15% found once. The same specimen was also included in a second study, on T cells in Graves' hyperthyroidism and ophthalmopathy.

The source material was peripheral blood mononuclear cells (PBMCs), sampled at new diagnosis, from a patient treated with antithyroid drugs. The receptors here all came from a woman between 35 and 50 years old with Graves disease.

In this sample, this clonotype turned up many times. The chain has TRBV30 and TRBJ1-6; D is ambiguous. CDR1 is GTSNPN and CDR2 is SVGIG in the germline V gene (reference sequence). Trimming removed 8 bases from V and 0 bases from J, with 8 bases in between. The CDR3 extends over 13 amino acids. Here the CDR3 DNA reads TGTGCCACCTCGAGCTCCTATAATTCACCCCTCCACTTT. This translates into CATSSSYNSPLHF.

This clonotype has ten or more counts. This sequence joins TRBV24-1 and TRBJ2-3; D is perhaps TRBD1 (6 bases). The CDR3 runs 15 residues. Germline V CDR1 and CDR2: KGHDR, SFDVKD. The germline V and J ends were trimmed by 2 bases and 6 bases, with 14 bases remaining between them. CDR3 amino acids: CATSDSIPDRDTQYF. In nucleotides, the CDR3 is TGTGCCACCAGTGATTCAATCCCAGACAGGGATACGCAGTATTTT.

This clonotype has just a few counts. V gene TRBV4-2 combines with J gene TRBJ2-2; D is possibly TRBD2 (5 bases). The CDR3 has 14 amino acids. Trimming shortened V by 1 base and J by 4 bases, and 7 bases separated the two germline ends. CDR1 LGHNA and CDR2 YNFKEQ come from the germline V gene. CDR3 bases: TGTGCCAGCAGCCAAGTAGGAGGCACCGGGGAGCTGTTTTTT. It codes for CASSQVGGTGELFF.

Only one count was recorded for this clonotype. This may be a read error, as it is one base from a much larger clone. This chain uses TRBV5-5 with TRBJ2-3; no firm D call. The CDR3 contains 14 residues. Germline V gives CDR1 SGHKS, CDR2 YYEKEE (reference sequence). Trimming pared 4 bases from V and 0 bases from J, leaving 9 bases between. The CDR3 protein is CASSVEWSTDTQYF. The CDR3 DNA reads TGTGCCAGCAGCGTAGAATGGAGCACAGATACGCAGTATTTT. The variable domain in full, completed from reference TRBV5-5 and TRBJ2-3, reads DAGVTQSPTHLIKTRGQQVTLRCSPISGHKSVSWYQQVLGQGPQFIFQYYEKEERGRGNFPDRFSARQFPNYSSELNVNALLLGDSALYLCASSVEWSTDTQYFGPGTRLTVL.